This entry lists 28 T cell receptor beta chains sequenced from one sample in a study of regulatory T cells in long-lasting Graves disease. The time point denotes: newly diagnosed GD, antithyroid drugs for less than 3 months. Researchers made the TCR library from RNA that was extracted from PBMCs. Arm-PCR of CDR3 regions with iRepertoire HTBI primers generated TCR beta libraries. TCRdb reprocessed the multiplex PCR reads via MiXCR and lists one record per CDR3 protein. The table records approximately 400,000 distinct CDR3 sequences, just under 15% of them present only once. These data were also reused for a study on T cells in Graves' hyperthyroidism and ophthalmopathy.

This specimen consisted of peripheral blood mononuclear cells (PBMCs), obtained at new diagnosis, from a patient treated with antithyroid drugs. The receptors come from a woman between 25 and 40 years old with Graves disease.

This clonotype was seen ten or more times. The V and J genes are TRBV6-1 and TRBJ2-5; no reliable D call. V lost 1 base and J lost 5, with 20 bases in between. Germline values: CDR1 MNHNS, CDR2 SASEGT. CDR3 size: 17 residues. CDR3 DNA sequence: TGTGCCAGCAGTGAAGGGTGGGCAGTCAGCTGGCGGGAGACCCAGTACTTC. Its protein is CASSEGWAVSWRETQYF.

The chain carries TRBV19 and TRBJ1-5; D uncertain. CDR3 size: 17 residues. The V end lost 7 bases, the J end lost 4 bases, and 23 bases lay between the germline ends. Germline CDR1 LNHDA, CDR2 SQIVND (reference sequence). The CDR3 nucleotides read TGTGCCAGTACAATAAGAGGTAGCATACAGCCGAATCAGCCCCAGCATTTT. Protein product: CASTIRGSIQPNQPQHF.

The chain carries TRBV29-1 and TRBJ2-1; TRBD2 agrees at 7 bases. The germline gives CDR1 SQVTM, CDR2 ANQGSEA. Germline trimming cut 3 bases from V and 7 bases from J; bases unmatched to any gene: 12. The CDR3 is made up of 15 amino acids. This CDR3 reads CSVDFLAGVGNEQFF. The DNA for the CDR3 is TGCAGCGTTGATTTCCTCGCGGGAGTGGGTAATGAGCAGTTCTTC.

This clonotype was recorded many times. V usage is TRBV3-1 and J usage is TRBJ1-2; D unresolved. This CDR3 contains 12 residues. The V gene lost 3 bases and the J gene lost 5 bases, with 7 bases spanning the gap. The germline CDR1 and CDR2 sequences are LGHDT and YNNKEL (reference sequence). The DNA of the CDR3 is TGTGCCAGCAGCCATCTCCTGTATGGCTACACCTTC. Translating it yields CASSHLLYGYTF.

The chain joins TRBV27 to TRBJ1-2; no definite D call. The V end lost 6 bases, the J end lost 7 bases, and 12 bases lay between the germline ends. This CDR3 comprises 12 residues. Germline loops: CDR1 MNHEY, CDR2 SMNVEV (reference sequence). CDR3 DNA sequence: TGTGCCAGCAGCTCCTGGGCGGCTGGCTACACCTTC. This gives the protein CASSSWAAGYTF.

The V call is TRBV6-5, the J call TRBJ2-5; a weak D match, TRBD1 (6 bases). Germline V gene sequence: CDR1 MNHEY, CDR2 SVGAGI. The CDR3 length is 15 residues. The germline V and J ends were trimmed by 4 bases and 3 bases, with 15 bases remaining between them. The CDR3 DNA reads TGTGCCAGCAGTTGGCTCTGGGGGCGTGAAGAGACCCAGTACTTC. It translates to CASSWLWGREETQYF.

The table lists this clonotype with many counts. This sequence joins TRBV6-4 and TRBJ2-2, with D unclear. This CDR3 comprises 13 residues. Germline CDR1 is MRHNA and CDR2 is SNTAGT. Trimming shortened V by 0 bases and J by 4 bases, and 3 bases separated the two germline ends. The CDR3 DNA reads as TGTGCCAGCAGTGACTCTAGCACCGGGGAGCTGTTTTTT. It yields the protein CASSDSSTGELFF.

This clonotype was seen ten or more times. J is TRBJ2-7 and V is TRBV6-1; D possibly matches TRBD1 or TRBD2 (6 bases each). The CDR3 covers 14 residues. The V gene lost 7 bases and the J gene lost 3 bases, with 16 bases spanning the gap. Germline-derived CDR1 and CDR2 are MNHNS and SASEGT. The CDR3 is CASKLGGGNYEQYF. CDR3 bases: TGTGCCAGCAAGTTAGGAGGGGGGAACTACGAGCAGTACTTC.

This clonotype was detected a few times. The chain joins TRBV27 to TRBJ1-6; D perhaps matches TRBD1 (5 bases). CDR1 and CDR2 (germline): MNHEY, SMNVEV (reference sequence). V dropped 0 bases and J dropped 13 bases, with 13 bases sitting between them. This CDR3 spans 14 amino acids. The CDR3 reads CASSLSGGRAPLHF. CDR3 in DNA: TGTGCCAGCAGTTTATCCGGGGGGAGGGCGCCCCTCCACTTT.

A few counts support this clonotype. The chain carries TRBV19 and TRBJ2-7, with 9 nucleotides matching TRBD2. Per germline, CDR1 LNHDA and CDR2 SQIVND (reference sequence). After removal of 4 bases from V and 6 bases from J, the junction contained 7 bases not matched to a gene. The CDR3 totals 14 residues. The CDR3 DNA sequence: TGTGCCAGTAGTACAATAGCGGGAGTTCCCGAGCAGTACTTC. Translating gives CASSTIAGVPEQYF.

There are many counts of this clonotype. The chain uses TRBV12-3 or TRBV12-4 and TRBJ2-7; D not resolved. Trimming removed 4 bases from V and 6 bases from J, with 10 bases in between. The CDR3 sequence is 12 residues long. CDR3 loop: CASSSDVGEQYF. CDR3 in DNA: TGTGCCAGCAGTTCGGACGTCGGCGAGCAGTACTTC.

A few counts support this clonotype. The rearrangement joins TRBV5-4 to TRBJ2-5; weak D call: TRBD2 (6 bases). This CDR3 spans 16 amino acids. Per germline, CDR1 SGHNT and CDR2 YYREEE (reference sequence). The ends were cut back, 0 bases at V and 5 bases at J, with 17 bases in the middle. The CDR3 bases are TGTGCCAGCAGCTTGGGGGGACTGACCCGTAGGGAGACCCAGTACTTC. Its translation is CASSLGGLTRRETQYF.

V and J are TRBV10-3 and TRBJ2-1, with 8 positions matching TRBD1. Germline trimming cut 5 bases from V and 13 bases from J; bases unmatched to any gene: 13. The CDR3 contains 14 residues. Looked up from germline, CDR1 is ENHRY and CDR2 is SYGVKD. The CDR3 DNA sequence: TGTGCCATCAGTCCCAGGGGGCGATGGGAGACCCAGTTCTTC. This translates into CAISPRGRWETQFF.

Only a few counts were recorded for this clonotype. The chain has TRBV10-1 and TRBJ2-1; the D is unclear. CDR3 length: 14 residues. Germline CDR1 reads WNHNN; CDR2 reads SYGVQD (reference sequence). The V end was cut by 0 bases, the J end by 4 bases, with 7 bases between. CDR3 nucleotide sequence: TGCGCCAGCAGTGAGTCAGTAGGTTACAATGAGCAGTTCTTC. Residues: CASSESVGYNEQFF.

This clonotype was counted many times. The V and J genes are TRBV2 and TRBJ2-1, with a weak D call TRBD2 (5 bases). V lost 8 bases and J lost 4, with 15 bases in between. There are 14 residues in the CDR3. CDR1 is SNHLY, CDR2 FYNNEI, per germline. In DNA form, the CDR3 reads TGTGCCAGCGGCCGGGGAGTGCGGTACAATGAGCAGTTCTTC. Its translation: CASGRGVRYNEQFF.

This clonotype was observed a handful of times. The rearrangement joins TRBV6-1 to TRBJ2-7; TRBD2 matches 11 bases. The CDR3 length is 16 residues. CDR1 and CDR2 (germline): MNHNS, SASEGT. With 2 bases clipped from V and 6 bases from J, the junction kept 9 bases outside the gene matches. CDR3 loop: CASSEWLAGGTCEQYF. Written as DNA, the CDR3 is TGTGCCAGCAGTGAATGGTTAGCGGGAGGGACCTGCGAGCAGTACTTC.

The sample holds many counts of this clonotype. The chain links TRBV12-3 or TRBV12-4 to TRBJ1-2; D not resolved. V dropped 0 bases and J dropped 6 bases, with 2 bases sitting between them. The CDR3 consists of 11 residues. The CDR3 is CASSLAHGYTF. The DNA of the CDR3 is TGTGCCAGCAGTTTAGCCCATGGCTACACCTTC.

This clonotype was counted between two and nine times. The J gene is TRBJ1-1, the V gene TRBV30; TRBD1 aligns across 7 bases. From germline, CDR1 is GTSNPN and CDR2 SVGIG (reference sequence). The CDR3 extends over 14 amino acids. The trim removed 2 bases at V and 0 bases at J, leaving 3 bases unmatched. CDR3 loop: CAWSRGPMNTEAFF. The CDR3 DNA is TGTGCCTGGAGTAGGGGGCCGATGAACACTGAAGCTTTCTTT.

This clonotype was detected many times. The chain couples TRBV5-8 to TRBJ1-1; D unclear. CDR1 is SGHTS, CDR2 YDEGEE, per germline. Trimming took 0 bases from V and 9 from J, leaving 9 bases between them. The CDR3 runs 12 residues. The CDR3 bases are TGTGCCAGCAGCTTGGGTGGCACCAAAGCTTTCTTT. It yields the protein CASSLGGTKAFF.

In its sample, this clonotype was seen a few times. This chain connects TRBV7-2 to TRBJ2-3, with a possible D match to TRBD1 (6 bases). CDR3 size: 16 residues. Trimming cost V 1 base and J 2 bases, with 13 bases left between them. Germline V lookup: CDR1 SGHTA, CDR2 FQGNSA. The CDR3 spells CASSLGSRGFTDTQYF. The CDR3 DNA sequence: TGTGCCAGCAGCTTAGGTAGCAGGGGCTTCACAGATACGCAGTATTTT.

This chain connects TRBV9 to TRBJ2-5, with TRBD2 identical over 8 bases. The CDR3 runs to 16 residues. J was trimmed by 0 bases and V by 7 bases; bases with no gene match: 11. CDR1 and CDR2 (germline): SGDLS, YYNGEE. CDR3 DNA sequence: TGTGCCAGCTCCCGACCGGGAGGGCCCAACCAAGAGACCCAGTACTTC. Residues: CASSRPGGPNQETQYF.

This clonotype was seen ten or more times. The chain recombines TRBV27 with TRBJ1-1; D not certain. The germline V gene has CDR1 MNHEY and CDR2 SMNVEV (reference sequence). This CDR3 comprises 14 residues. The V gene lost 2 bases and the J gene lost 1 base, with 8 bases spanning the gap. CDR3 nucleotides: TGTGCCAGCAGTTTAGGAGATAGGAACACTGAAGCTTTCTTT. Protein: CASSLGDRNTEAFF.

This clonotype was observed a few times. The genes are TRBV5-1 and TRBJ2-6; TRBD1 aligns across 7 bases. The CDR3 covers 18 residues. The germline gives CDR1 SGHRS, CDR2 YFSETQ. With 3 bases clipped from V and 0 bases from J, the junction kept 9 bases outside the gene matches. The CDR3 is CASSYRQGRTSGANVLTF. CDR3 DNA sequence: TGCGCCAGCAGCTATCGACAGGGCCGTACCTCTGGGGCCAACGTCCTGACTTTC.

This clonotype came up once. Given a much more abundant clone one base away, this may be a read error. The chain links TRBV19 to TRBJ2-5, with D perhaps TRBD2 (6 bases). Judging by the DNA end, TRBJ2-1 fits better; the J call may be wrong. From germline, CDR1 is LNHDA and CDR2 SQIVND (reference sequence). The CDR3 totals 16 residues. Here the CDR3 DNA reads TGTGCCAGTATTATAATTAGCGGCAACCTGCCTAATGAGCAGTTCTTC. The encoded protein is CASIIISGNLPNEQFF.

V is TRBV12-3 or TRBV12-4 and J is TRBJ2-1; 11 bases fit TRBD2. This CDR3 region has 11 residues. J lost 15 bases, V lost 6 bases, and 4 bases had no gene match. The CDR3 sequence is CASSTGTSGFF. The DNA of the CDR3 is TGTGCCAGCAGCACCGGGACTAGCGGGTTCTTC.

CDR3 sequence: CASSPTLVSNEQYF. In DNA form, the CDR3 reads TGCGCCAGCAGCCCGACCTTAGTGTCTAACGAGCAGTACTTC. The chain joins TRBV4-1 to TRBJ2-7; D gene uncertain. The V gene lost 4 bases and the J gene lost 5 bases, with 15 bases spanning the gap. The CDR3 loop spans 14 amino acids. Looked up from germline, CDR1 is MGHRA and CDR2 is YSYEKL.

This clonotype was counted many times. The gene calls are TRBV20-1 and TRBJ2-7; 9 bases match TRBD1. Germline assignment: CDR1 DFQATT and CDR2 SNEGSKA (reference sequence). CDR3 length: 12 amino acids. V was pared by 5 bases and J by 4 bases, with 3 bases of the junction left unmatched. CDR3 bases: TGCAGTGCTTCCGGGACAGGGTACGAGCAGTACTTC. Residues: CSASGTGYEQYF.

The chain links TRBV10-3 to TRBJ1-3, with D perhaps TRBD1 (6 bases). Germline V gene data show CDR1 as ENHRY and CDR2 as SYGVKD. V shed 10 bases and J shed 4 bases, with 17 bases lying between them. The CDR3 covers 14 residues. DNA for the CDR3: TGTGCCACCGGGGGGCACGATCCGGGAAACACCATATATTTT. As protein: CATGGHDPGNTIYF.